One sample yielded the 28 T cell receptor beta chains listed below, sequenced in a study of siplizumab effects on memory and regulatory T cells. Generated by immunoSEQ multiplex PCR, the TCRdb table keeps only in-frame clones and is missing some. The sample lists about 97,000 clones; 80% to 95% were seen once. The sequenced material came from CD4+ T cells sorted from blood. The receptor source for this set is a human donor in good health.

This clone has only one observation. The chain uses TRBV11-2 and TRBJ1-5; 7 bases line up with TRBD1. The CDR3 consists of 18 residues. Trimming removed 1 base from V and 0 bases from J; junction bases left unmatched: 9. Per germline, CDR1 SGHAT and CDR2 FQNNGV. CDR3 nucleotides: TGTGCCAGCAGCTTAGGAACAGGGGTTTCCATTAGCAATCAGCCCCAGCATTTT. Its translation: CASSLGTGVSISNQPQHF.

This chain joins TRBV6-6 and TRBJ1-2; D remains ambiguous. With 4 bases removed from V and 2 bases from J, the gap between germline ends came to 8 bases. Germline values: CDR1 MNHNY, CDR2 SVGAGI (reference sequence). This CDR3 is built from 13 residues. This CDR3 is CASSFEPNYGYTF. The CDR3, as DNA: TGTGCCAGCAGTTTTGAGCCGAACTATGGCTACACCTTC.

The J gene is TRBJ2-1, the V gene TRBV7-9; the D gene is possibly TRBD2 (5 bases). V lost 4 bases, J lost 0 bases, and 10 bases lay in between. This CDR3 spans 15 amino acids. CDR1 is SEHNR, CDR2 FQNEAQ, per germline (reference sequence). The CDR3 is CASSSMGSSYNEQFF. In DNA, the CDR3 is TGTGCCAGCAGCTCAATGGGGAGCTCCTACAATGAGCAGTTCTTC.

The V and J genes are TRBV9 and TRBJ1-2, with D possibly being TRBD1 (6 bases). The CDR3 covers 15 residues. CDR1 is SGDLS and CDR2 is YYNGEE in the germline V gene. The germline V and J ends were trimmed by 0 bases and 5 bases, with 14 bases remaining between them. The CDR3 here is CASSVVMDSGYGYTF. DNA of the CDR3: TGTGCCAGCAGCGTAGTAATGGACAGTGGATATGGCTACACCTTC.

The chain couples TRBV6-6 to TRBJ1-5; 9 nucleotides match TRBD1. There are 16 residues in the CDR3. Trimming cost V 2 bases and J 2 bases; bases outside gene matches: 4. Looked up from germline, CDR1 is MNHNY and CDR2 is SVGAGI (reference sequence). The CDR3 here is CASSYPDRGGNQPQHF. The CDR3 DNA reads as TGTGCCAGCAGTTACCCGGACAGGGGAGGCAATCAGCCCCAGCATTTT.

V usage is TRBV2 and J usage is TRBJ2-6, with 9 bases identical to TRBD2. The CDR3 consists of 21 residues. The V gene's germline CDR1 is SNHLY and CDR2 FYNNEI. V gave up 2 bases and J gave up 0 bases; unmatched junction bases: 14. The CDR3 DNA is TGTGCCAGCAGTGAAACGGGGCTAGCGGGACCCGCCACCTCTGGGGCCAACGTCCTGACTTTC. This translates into CASSETGLAGPATSGANVLTF.

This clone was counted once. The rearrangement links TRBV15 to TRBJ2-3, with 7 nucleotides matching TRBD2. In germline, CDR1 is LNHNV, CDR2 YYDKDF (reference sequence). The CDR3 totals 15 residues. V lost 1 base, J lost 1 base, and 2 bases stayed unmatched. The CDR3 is CATSRVLAGTDTQYF. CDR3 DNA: TGTGCCACCAGCAGAGTCCTAGCGGGCACAGATACGCAGTATTTT.

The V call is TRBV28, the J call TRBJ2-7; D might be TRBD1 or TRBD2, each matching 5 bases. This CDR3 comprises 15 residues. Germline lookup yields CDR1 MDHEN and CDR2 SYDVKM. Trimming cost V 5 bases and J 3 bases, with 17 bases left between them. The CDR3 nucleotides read TGTGCCAGCAGTCCTCCGGGGCAGACCAGCTACGAGCAGTACTTC. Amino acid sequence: CASSPPGQTSYEQYF. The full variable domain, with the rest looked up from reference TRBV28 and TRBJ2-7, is DVKVTQSSRYLVKRTGEKVFLECVQDMDHENMFWYRQDPGLGLRLIYFSYDVKMKEKGDIPEGYSVSREKKERFSLILESASTNQTSMYLCASSPPGQTSYEQYFGPGTRLTVT.

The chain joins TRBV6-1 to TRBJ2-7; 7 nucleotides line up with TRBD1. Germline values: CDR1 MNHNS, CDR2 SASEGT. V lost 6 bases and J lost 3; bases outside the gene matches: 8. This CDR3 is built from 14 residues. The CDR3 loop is CASRPGTADYEQYF. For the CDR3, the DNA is TGTGCCAGCAGACCCGGGACAGCCGACTACGAGCAGTACTTC.

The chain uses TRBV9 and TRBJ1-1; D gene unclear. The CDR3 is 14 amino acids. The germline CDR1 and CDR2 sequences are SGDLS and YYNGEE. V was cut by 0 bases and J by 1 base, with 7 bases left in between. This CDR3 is CASSVAYSNTEAFF. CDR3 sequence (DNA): TGTGCCAGCAGCGTAGCATATTCGAACACTGAAGCTTTCTTT.

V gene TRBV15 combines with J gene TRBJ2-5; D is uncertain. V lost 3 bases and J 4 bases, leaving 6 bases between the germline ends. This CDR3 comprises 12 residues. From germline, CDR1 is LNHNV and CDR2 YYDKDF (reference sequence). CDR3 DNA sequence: TGTGCCACCAGCAGCGCAAGAGAGACCCAGTACTTC. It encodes CATSSARETQYF. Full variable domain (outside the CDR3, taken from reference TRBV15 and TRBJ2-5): DAMVIQNPRYQVTQFGKPVTLSCSQTLNHNVMYWYQQKSSQAPKLLFHYYDKDFNNEADTPDNFQSRRPNTSFCFLDIRSPGLGDTAMYLCATSSARETQYFGPGTRLLVL.

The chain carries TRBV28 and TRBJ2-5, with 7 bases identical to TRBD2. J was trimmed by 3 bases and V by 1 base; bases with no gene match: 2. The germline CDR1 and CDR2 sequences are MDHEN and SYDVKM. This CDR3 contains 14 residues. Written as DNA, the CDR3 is TGTGCCAGCAGTTTATTTGGGGGGGAAGAGACCCAGTACTTC. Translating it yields CASSLFGGEETQYF.

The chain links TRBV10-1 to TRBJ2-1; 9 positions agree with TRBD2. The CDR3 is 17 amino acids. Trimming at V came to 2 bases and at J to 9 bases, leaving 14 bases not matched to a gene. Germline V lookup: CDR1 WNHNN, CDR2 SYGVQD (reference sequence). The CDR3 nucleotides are TGCGCCAGCAGTGAGACCCGCGCCAGCGGGAGGTCTGGTGAGCAGTTCTTC. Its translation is CASSETRASGRSGEQFF.

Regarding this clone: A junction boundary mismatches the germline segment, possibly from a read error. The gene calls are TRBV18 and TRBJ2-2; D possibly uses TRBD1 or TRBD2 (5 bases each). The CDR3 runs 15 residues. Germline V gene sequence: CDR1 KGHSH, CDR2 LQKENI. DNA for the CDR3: TGCGCCTCGGCCGGACGGGACGTTAACACCGGGGAGCTGTTTTTT. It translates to CASAGRDVNTGELFF.

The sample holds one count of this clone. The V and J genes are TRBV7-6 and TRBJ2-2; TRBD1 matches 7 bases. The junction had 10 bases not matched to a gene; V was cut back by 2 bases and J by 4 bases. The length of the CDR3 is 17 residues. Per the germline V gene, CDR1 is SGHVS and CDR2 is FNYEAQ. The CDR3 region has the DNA TGTGCCAGCAGCTTATATCCTCCGGGACAGTCCACCGGGGAGCTGTTTTTT. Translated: CASSLYPPGQSTGELFF.

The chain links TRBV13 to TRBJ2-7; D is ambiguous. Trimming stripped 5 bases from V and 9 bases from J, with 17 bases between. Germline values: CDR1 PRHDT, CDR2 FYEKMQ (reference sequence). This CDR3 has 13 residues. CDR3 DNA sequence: TGTGCCAGCAGCCCGCCCCTACCGAGCCGGCAGTACTTC. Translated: CASSPPLPSRQYF.

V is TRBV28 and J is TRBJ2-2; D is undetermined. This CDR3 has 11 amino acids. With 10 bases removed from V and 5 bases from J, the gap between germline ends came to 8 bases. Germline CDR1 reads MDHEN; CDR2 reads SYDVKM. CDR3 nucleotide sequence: TGTGCCACCGAGGTTACCGGGGAGCTGTTTTTT. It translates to CATEVTGELFF.

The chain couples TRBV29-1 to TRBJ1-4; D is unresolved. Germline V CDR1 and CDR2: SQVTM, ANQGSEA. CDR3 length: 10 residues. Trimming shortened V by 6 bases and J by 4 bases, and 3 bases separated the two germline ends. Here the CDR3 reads CSVRNEKLFF. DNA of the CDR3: TGCAGCGTCCGTAATGAAAAACTGTTTTTT.

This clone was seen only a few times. CDR3 nucleotide sequence: TGTGCCTGGAGTCGCGCGCTAGCGGGAAAGAATGAGCAGTTCTTC. This sequence encodes CAWSRALAGKNEQFF. J is TRBJ2-1 and V is TRBV30; 9 bases agree with TRBD2. V shed 2 bases and J 7 bases; nucleotides not matched to a gene: 9. Germline-derived CDR1 and CDR2 are GTSNPN and SVGIG (reference sequence). The CDR3 covers 15 residues.

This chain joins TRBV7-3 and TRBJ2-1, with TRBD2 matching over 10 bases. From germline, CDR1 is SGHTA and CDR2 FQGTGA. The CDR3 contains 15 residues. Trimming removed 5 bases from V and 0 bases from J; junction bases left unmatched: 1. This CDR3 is CASSRTSGSYNEQFF. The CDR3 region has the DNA TGTGCCAGCAGCCGGACTAGCGGCTCCTACAATGAGCAGTTCTTC.

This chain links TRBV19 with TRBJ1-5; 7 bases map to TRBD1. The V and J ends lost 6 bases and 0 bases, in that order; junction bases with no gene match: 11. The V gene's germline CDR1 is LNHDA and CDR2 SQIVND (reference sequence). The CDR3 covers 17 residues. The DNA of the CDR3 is TGTGCCAGTAGCGAGGGGGCAGGGCTGCATAGCAATCAGCCCCAGCATTTT. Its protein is CASSEGAGLHSNQPQHF.

Written as DNA, the CDR3 is TGCGCCAGCAGCTTGGGCCTGGCGGGTGGCTACACCTTC. This translates into CASSLGLAGGYTF. The chain joins TRBV5-1 to TRBJ1-2; D gene ambiguous. Germline V lookup: CDR1 SGHRS, CDR2 YFSETQ. Trimming removed 0 bases at V and 7 bases at J, with 10 bases between. This CDR3 has 13 residues.

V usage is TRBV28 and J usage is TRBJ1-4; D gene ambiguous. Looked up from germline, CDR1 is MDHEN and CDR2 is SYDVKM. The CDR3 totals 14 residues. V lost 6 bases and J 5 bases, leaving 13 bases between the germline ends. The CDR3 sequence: CASSRLRRNEKLFF. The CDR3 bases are TGTGCCAGCAGCCGGTTAAGGCGGAATGAAAAACTGTTTTTT. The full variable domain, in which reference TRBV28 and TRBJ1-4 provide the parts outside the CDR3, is DVKVTQSSRYLVKRTGEKVFLECVQDMDHENMFWYRQDPGLGLRLIYFSYDVKMKEKGDIPEGYSVSREKKERFSLILESASTNQTSMYLCASSRLRRNEKLFFGSGTQLSVL.

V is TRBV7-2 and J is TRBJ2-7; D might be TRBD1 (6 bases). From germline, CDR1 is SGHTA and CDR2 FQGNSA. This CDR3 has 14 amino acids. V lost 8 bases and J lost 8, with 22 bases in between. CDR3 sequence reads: CASGLRTAQGQQYF. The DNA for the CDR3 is TGTGCCAGCGGCCTCCGGACAGCCCAAGGCCAGCAGTACTTC.

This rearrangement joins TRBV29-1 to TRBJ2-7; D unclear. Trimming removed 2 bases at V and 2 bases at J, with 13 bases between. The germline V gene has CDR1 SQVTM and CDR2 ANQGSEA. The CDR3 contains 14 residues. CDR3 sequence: CSVEMVGRPYEQYF. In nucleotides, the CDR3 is TGCAGCGTTGAAATGGTTGGCAGACCCTACGAGCAGTACTTC.

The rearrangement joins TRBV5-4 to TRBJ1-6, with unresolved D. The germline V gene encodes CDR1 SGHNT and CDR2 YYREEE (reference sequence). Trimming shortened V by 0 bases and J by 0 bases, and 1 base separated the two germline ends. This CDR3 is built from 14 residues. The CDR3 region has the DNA TGTGCCAGCAGCTTGGACTCCTATAATTCACCCCTCCACTTT. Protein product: CASSLDSYNSPLHF.

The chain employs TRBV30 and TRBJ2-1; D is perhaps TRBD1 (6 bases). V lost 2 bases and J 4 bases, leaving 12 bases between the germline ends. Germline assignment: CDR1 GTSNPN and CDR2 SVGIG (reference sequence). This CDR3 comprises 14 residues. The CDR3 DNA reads TGTGCCTGGAGTACAAGTGGGACATACAATGAGCAGTTCTTC. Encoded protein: CAWSTSGTYNEQFF.

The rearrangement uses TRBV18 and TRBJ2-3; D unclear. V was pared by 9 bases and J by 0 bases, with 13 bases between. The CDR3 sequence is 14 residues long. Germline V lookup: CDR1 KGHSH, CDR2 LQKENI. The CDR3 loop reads CASYARGSTDTQYF. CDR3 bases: TGTGCCAGTTACGCCCGCGGTAGCACAGATACGCAGTATTTT.